The entry below gives a single T cell receptor beta chain sequence along with its context. This entry belongs to a study of shared clonotypes between healthy human individuals. Original analysis: Filtering differed for immunoSEQ, which gave only junction sequences without quality scores. The table came from immunoSEQ multiplex PCR; TCRdb's copy has only in-frame clones and leaves some out. For V, J and clone size, that table is used; D and trimming come from the DNA. The sample includes some 450,000 clones, approximately 77% of them seen just once. The germline gives CDR1 LNHDA, CDR2 SQIVND (reference sequence). Between the trimmed V and J ends, which lost 3 bases and 3 bases, there was a span of 11 bases. The CDR3 has 15 amino acids.

This TCR came from a woman aged 35 to 49 in good health. Some clones in this sample may be carry-over from other donors' samples. This chain joins TRBV19 and TRBJ2-2; tentatively, D is TRBD1 or TRBD2 (5 bases each). The sample taken for sequencing was PBMCs. The CDR3 reads CASSMAWGYTGELFF. CDR3 nucleotide sequence: TGTGCCAGTAGTATGGCTTGGGGGTACACCGGGGAGCTGTTTTTT.